This entry lists 20 T cell receptor beta chains sequenced from one sample in a study of blood T cell repertoires in COVID-19 (dated by TCRdb to 2018 to 2021). The library came from the immunoSEQ multiplex PCR assay. The table comes from immuneACCESS by way of TCRdb, which keeps in-frame sequences with V and J called. Part of the clones is missing from these tables; in studies checked, under half for an unresolved V gene and the rest for unknown reasons. This sample holds around 78,000 clones; roughly 88% were observed only once. The leading ten clones occupy about 26% of the sample. The sample consisted of peripheral blood. The receptors shown here come from a man aged 50 or older with active or convalescent COVID-19.

J is TRBJ2-3 and V is TRBV5-1, with D possibly TRBD2 on 6 matching bases. Germline V gene data show CDR1 as SGHRS and CDR2 as YFSETQ. V was shortened by 0 bases and J by 5 bases, with 7 bases between the two germline ends. The CDR3 spans 13 residues. In DNA form, the CDR3 reads TGCGCCAGCAGCTTGGCCGGGGGAGATACGCAGTATTTT. This encodes CASSLAGGDTQYF.

This chain uses TRBV30 with TRBJ1-6, with D tentatively TRBD1 (6 bases). V shed 2 bases and J shed 8 bases, with 10 bases lying between them. The germline CDR1 and CDR2 sequences are GTSNPN and SVGIG (reference sequence). The CDR3 extends over 13 amino acids. Written as DNA, the CDR3 is TGTGCCTGGAGTCCGGGACAAGATTCACCCCTCCACTTT. Its protein is CAWSPGQDSPLHF.

CDR3: CASSLERGPSYNEQFF. In DNA form, the CDR3 reads TGTGCCAGCAGCTTGGAGCGGGGGCCCTCCTACAATGAGCAGTTCTTC. The chain links TRBV5-6 to TRBJ2-1; 8 bases are a match to TRBD2. This CDR3 comprises 16 residues. Per germline, CDR1 SGHDT and CDR2 YYEEEE. The junction had 2 bases not matched to a gene; V was cut back by 0 bases and J by 0 bases.

CDR3 DNA sequence: TGCGCCAGCAGCTTGGTTGCGGGGGGACCCACAGATACGCAGTATTTT. It specifies CASSLVAGGPTDTQYF. V usage is TRBV5-1 and J usage is TRBJ2-3, with TRBD2 matching over 8 bases. Germline lookup yields CDR1 SGHRS and CDR2 YFSETQ. Trimming cost V 0 bases and J 2 bases; bases outside gene matches: 5. This CDR3 is 16 amino acids long. Full variable domain (missing parts from reference TRBV5-1 and TRBJ2-3): KAGVTQTPRYLIKTRGQQVTLSCSPISGHRSVSWYQQTPGQGLQFLFEYFSETQRNKGNFPGRFSGRQFSNSRSEMNVSTLELGDSALYLCASSLVAGGPTDTQYFGPGTRLTVL.

V gene TRBV7-2 combines with J gene TRBJ1-6; D possibly corresponds to TRBD1 (6 bases). Germline CDR1 and CDR2: SGHTA and FQGNSA. This CDR3 spans 15 amino acids. The germline V and J ends were trimmed by 1 base and 8 bases, with 12 bases remaining between them. The CDR3 DNA reads TGTGCCAGCAGCTTAGGGTCAGGGGAGTATTCACCCCTCCACTTT. It is translated as CASSLGSGEYSPLHF. Filled out from reference TRBV7-2 and TRBJ1-6, the complete variable domain reads GAGVSQSPSNKVTEKGKDVELRCDPISGHTALYWYRQSLGQGLEFLIYFQGNSAPDKSGLPSDRFSAERTGGSVSTLTIQRTQQEDSAVYLCASSLGSGEYSPLHFGNGTRLTVT.

The V call is TRBV7-8, the J call TRBJ1-5; 7 bases are shared with TRBD1. V gave up 1 base and J gave up 5 bases; unmatched junction bases: 5. Germline V CDR1 and CDR2: SGHVS, FQNEAQ. This CDR3 is 15 amino acids long. CDR3 DNA: TGTGCCAGCAGCTTAGACAGGGGTCGTCATCAGCCCCAGCATTTT. It is translated as CASSLDRGRHQPQHF. Variable domain in full (rest from reference TRBV7-8 and TRBJ1-5): GAGVSQSPRYKVAKRGQDVALRCDPISGHVSLFWYQQALGQGPEFLTYFQNEAQLDKSGLPSDRFFAERPEGSVSTLKIQRTQQEDSAVYLCASSLDRGRHQPQHFGDGTRLSIL.

The chain uses TRBV27 and TRBJ2-2, with 7 bases identical to TRBD1. The CDR3 loop spans 16 amino acids. V trimming: 5 bases; J trimming: 4 bases; junction bases outside the gene matches: 10. Germline V gives CDR1 MNHEY, CDR2 SMNVEV (reference sequence). In DNA, the CDR3 is TGTGCCAGCAGTCGCCACCGGGACAGCCCCACCGGGGAGCTGTTTTTT. It translates to CASSRHRDSPTGELFF.

As DNA, the CDR3 is TGTGCCATCAGCGGAGGGGACGGATTTAACTATGGCTACACCTTC. It encodes CAISGGDGFNYGYTF. The chain uses TRBV10-3 and TRBJ1-2, with a possible D match to TRBD1 (5 bases). Trimming removed 6 bases from V and 1 base from J, with 15 bases in between. Germline CDR1 ENHRY, CDR2 SYGVKD. This CDR3 comprises 15 residues.

This sequence joins TRBV3-1 (or the pseudogene TRBV3-2) and TRBJ2-2; 9 positions agree with TRBD2. V was pared by 4 bases and J by 7 bases, with 19 bases of the junction left unmatched. There are 19 residues in the CDR3. Germline assignment: CDR1 LGHDT and CDR2 YNNKEL (reference sequence). The CDR3 nucleotides are TGTGCCAGCAGCCGCCCGAGGGAGATTAGCGGGAGAATGGGCGGGGAGCTGTTTTTT. It specifies CASSRPREISGRMGGELFF.

This clone was detected only a few times. The chain has TRBV27 and TRBJ2-5; 8 bases map to TRBD2. CDR3 size: 15 residues. The germline CDR1 and CDR2 sequences are MNHEY and SMNVEV (reference sequence). The V segment lost 5 bases and the J segment 2 bases; nucleotides outside the gene matches: 7. This CDR3 reads CASSPRSGGQETQYF. The CDR3 DNA sequence: TGTGCCAGCAGTCCCCGATCGGGAGGGCAAGAGACCCAGTACTTC.

The rearrangement links TRBV29-1 to TRBJ2-7; TRBD1 matches at 9 bases. The V and J ends lost 0 bases and 3 bases, in that order; junction bases with no gene match: 3. The CDR3 has 14 residues. CDR1 and CDR2 (germline): SQVTM, ANQGSEA. The CDR3 is CSVEDKTGGYEQYF. DNA for the CDR3: TGCAGCGTTGAAGATAAGACAGGGGGCTACGAGCAGTACTTC.

The chain couples TRBV19 to TRBJ2-1, with 9 bases aligning to TRBD2. CDR1 and CDR2 (germline): LNHDA, SQIVND (reference sequence). The CDR3 runs 14 residues. V gave up 4 bases and J gave up 10 bases; unmatched junction bases: 8. DNA of the CDR3: TGTGCCAGTAGTACCCAAGCGGGAGGAGGGGAGCAGTTCTTC. Protein product: CASSTQAGGGEQFF.

CDR3 residues: CASSFEGGSNTGELFF. The CDR3 DNA sequence: TGTGCCAGCAGCTTCGAAGGCGGATCGAACACCGGGGAGCTGTTTTTT. The chain combines TRBV5-5 with TRBJ2-2; unclear D gene. V was pared by 2 bases and J by 0 bases, with 11 bases between. Germline CDR1 is SGHKS and CDR2 is YYEKEE (reference sequence). The CDR3 totals 16 residues. Full variable domain (rest looked up from reference TRBV5-5 and TRBJ2-2): DAGVTQSPTHLIKTRGQQVTLRCSPISGHKSVSWYQQVLGQGPQFIFQYYEKEERGRGNFPDRFSARQFPNYSSELNVNALLLGDSALYLCASSFEGGSNTGELFFGEGSRLTVL.

This clone was observed a single time. V gene TRBV6-6 combines with J gene TRBJ1-5; 7 bases agree with TRBD1. The CDR3 has 16 residues. Germline V gene lookup returns CDR1 MNHNY and CDR2 SVGAGI (reference sequence). V shed 6 bases, J shed 4 bases, and the junction held 12 bases outside the gene matches. The CDR3 reads CASSLKGARGNQPQHF. The CDR3 nucleotides read TGTGCCAGCAGCCTAAAGGGGGCCAGGGGGAATCAGCCCCAGCATTTT.

This chain links TRBV6-5 with TRBJ2-5; weak D call: TRBD1 (5 bases). This CDR3 has 14 residues. Trimming pared 2 bases from V and 1 base from J, leaving 8 bases between. Germline values: CDR1 MNHEY, CDR2 SVGAGI. Here the CDR3 reads CASSYGGAQETQYF. The CDR3 coding sequence is TGTGCCAGCAGTTACGGTGGGGCCCAAGAGACCCAGTACTTC.

This clone was detected only once. The chain links TRBV25-1 to TRBJ1-3; D not certain. V gave up 6 bases and J gave up 3 bases, with 12 bases separating them. CDR1 is MGHDK, CDR2 SYGVNS, per germline. The CDR3 has 14 amino acids. CDR3 in amino acids: CASRYSGGGNTIYF. As DNA, the CDR3 is TGTGCCAGCAGATACAGTGGAGGTGGAAACACCATATATTTT.

CDR3 nucleotides: TGTGCCACCAGCACCGAAACAGGGCAGTTTGGAAACACCATATATTTT. The encoded protein is CATSTETGQFGNTIYF. This rearrangement joins TRBV15 to TRBJ1-3; maybe TRBD1 (6 bases). The V gene lost 4 bases and the J gene lost 3 bases, with 16 bases spanning the gap. From germline, CDR1 is LNHNV and CDR2 YYDKDF (reference sequence). The CDR3 sequence is 16 residues long. The full variable domain, rest sourced from reference TRBV15 and TRBJ1-3, is DAMVIQNPRYQVTQFGKPVTLSCSQTLNHNVMYWYQQKSSQAPKLLFHYYDKDFNNEADTPDNFQSRRPNTSFCFLDIRSPGLGDTAMYLCATSTETGQFGNTIYFGEGSWLTVV.

The chain employs TRBV6-5 and TRBJ1-5; the D is unclear. Germline CDR1 and CDR2: MNHEY and SVGAGI. The CDR3 is 14 amino acids. V lost 4 bases, J lost 4 bases, and 11 bases lay in between. The CDR3 coding sequence is TGTGCCAGCAGTTTTCAGGTTACTAATCAGCCCCAGCATTTT. Translating it yields CASSFQVTNQPQHF.

The chain employs TRBV4-1 and TRBJ1-4; 11 positions match TRBD1. The length of the CDR3 is 15 residues. The germline CDR1 and CDR2 sequences are MGHRA and YSYEKL. Trimming at V came to 4 bases and at J to 7 bases, leaving 5 bases not matched to a gene. CDR3 protein: CASSRGQGAAEKLFF. The CDR3 nucleotides read TGCGCCAGCAGCCGAGGACAGGGGGCAGCTGAAAAACTGTTTTTT.

This chain connects TRBV4-2 to TRBJ2-7, with D tentatively TRBD2 (5 bases). From germline, CDR1 is LGHNA and CDR2 YNFKEQ. Trimming left V 0 bases short and J 2 bases short, with 23 bases between. The CDR3 covers 19 residues. Here the CDR3 reads CASSQDRRSASPKPYEQYF. The CDR3 nucleotides are TGTGCCAGCAGCCAAGACCGGAGGAGCGCCAGCCCAAAGCCCTACGAGCAGTACTTC.